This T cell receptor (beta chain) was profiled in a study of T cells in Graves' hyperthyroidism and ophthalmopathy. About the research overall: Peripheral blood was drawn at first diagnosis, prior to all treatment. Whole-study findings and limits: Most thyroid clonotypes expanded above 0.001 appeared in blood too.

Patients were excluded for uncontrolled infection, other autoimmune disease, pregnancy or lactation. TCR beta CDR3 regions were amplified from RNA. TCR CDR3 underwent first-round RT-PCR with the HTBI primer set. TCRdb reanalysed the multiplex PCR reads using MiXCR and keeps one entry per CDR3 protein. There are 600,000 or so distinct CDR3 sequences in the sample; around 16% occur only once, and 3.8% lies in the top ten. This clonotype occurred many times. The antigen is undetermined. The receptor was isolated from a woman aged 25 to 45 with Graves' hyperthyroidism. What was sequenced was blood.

The chain's CDR3 is CASSSSGTGYYEQYF. In nucleotides, the CDR3 is TGTGCCAGCAGCTCATCCGGGACAGGCTACTACGAGCAGTACTTC. V and J are TRBV7-9 and TRBJ2-7; 8 positions agree with TRBD1. CDR1 is SEHNR, CDR2 FQNEAQ, per germline (reference sequence). The CDR3 runs to 15 residues. Trimming removed 4 bases from V and 3 bases from J; junction bases left unmatched: 8. Together with reference TRBV7-9 and TRBJ2-7, the CDR3 gives the full variable domain: DTGVSQNPRHKITKRGQNVTFRCDPISEHNRLYWYRQTLGQGPEFLTYFQNEAQLEKSRLLSDRFSAERPKGSFSTLEIQRTEQGDSAMYLCASSSSGTGYYEQYFGPGTRLTVT.